This is a list of T cell receptor beta chains from one sample in a study of T cell repertoires in ileal Crohn's disease. The data were produced by immunoSEQ multiplex PCR, yet TCRdb's version contains in-frame clones alone and is incomplete. The sample carries 13,000 or so clones, 78% recorded once. Sequenced material: ileal tissue. Receptor source: an adult with Crohn's disease. CDR3s include the opening cysteine and the closing phenylalanine or tryptophan. A D gene is named only where the DNA matches it firmly. Only some rows state a clone size, as once, few, many or a class for expanded clones.

CDR3 DNA: TGTGCCAGCAGCTTAGCAGGGGCGAATGGCTACACCTTC
CDR3 protein: CASSLAGANGYTF
D gene: .
clone size: .
J gene: TRBJ1-2
V gene: TRBV7-8

CDR3 DNA: TGTGCCAGCAGCGGGACAGGGGGTCGGGACGAGCAGTACTTC
CDR3 protein: CASSGTGGRDEQYF
D gene: TRBD1
clone size: .
J gene: TRBJ2-7
V gene: TRBV5-4

CDR3 DNA: TGCGCCAGCAGGCCCGGGACAGGGGTTTACAATGAGCAGTTCTTC
CDR3 protein: CASRPGTGVYNEQFF
D gene: TRBD1
clone size: .
J gene: TRBJ2-1
V gene: TRBV5-1

CDR3 DNA: TGTGCCAGCAGCTTGGGCGCGGCAGATCGGCATTTT
CDR3 protein: CASSLGAADRHF
D gene: .
clone size: .
J gene: TRBJ1-5
V gene: TRBV5-6

CDR3 DNA: TGTGCCAGCCTAGAGGGTTTCTACGAGCAGTACTTC
CDR3 protein: CASLEGFYEQYF
D gene: .
clone size: .
J gene: TRBJ2-7
V gene: TRBV6-1

CDR3 DNA: TGTGCCAGCTCTGGACTAGCGGGAAATGAGCAGTTCTTC
CDR3 protein: CASSGLAGNEQFF
D gene: TRBD2
clone size: .
J gene: TRBJ2-1
V gene: TRBV2

CDR3 DNA: TGTGCCAGCAGTGAATATCAGGGGGCGGAAGCTTTCTTT
CDR3 protein: CASSEYQGAEAFF
D gene: TRBD1
clone size: .
J gene: TRBJ1-1
V gene: TRBV25-1

CDR3 DNA: TGCGCCAGCAGCTTGCAGGGGGGATACGAGCAGTACTTC
CDR3 protein: CASSLQGGYEQYF
D gene: .
clone size: .
J gene: TRBJ2-7
V gene: TRBV5-1

CDR3 DNA: TGTGCCAGCAGCCCCTACGGGGATGAGCAGTTCTTC
CDR3 protein: CASSPYGDEQFF
D gene: .
clone size: medium-sized
J gene: TRBJ2-1
V gene: TRBV7-9

CDR3 DNA: TGTGCCAGCAGTCCTCGGGGGGGCCGGGGAGATACGCAGTATTTT
CDR3 protein: CASSPRGGRGDTQYF
D gene: TRBD2
clone size: .
J gene: TRBJ2-3
V gene: TRBV6-5

CDR3 DNA: TGTGCCAGCAGCTTAGCGGGAGGCCAGGCTGAGCAGTTCTTC
CDR3 protein: CASSLAGGQAEQFF
D gene: .
clone size: few
J gene: TRBJ2-1
V gene: TRBV7-7

CDR3 DNA: TGTGCCAGCAGCACCGGACAGGGGGCGAGGAGGACTGAAGCTTTCTTT
CDR3 protein: CASSTGQGARRTEAFF
D gene: TRBD1
clone size: .
J gene: TRBJ1-1
V gene: TRBV7-2

CDR3 DNA: TGTGCCAGCAGCGTAGGGACAGGGGCCCTCTCTGGAAACACCATATATTTT
CDR3 protein: CASSVGTGALSGNTIYF
D gene: TRBD1
clone size: .
J gene: TRBJ1-3
V gene: TRBV9

CDR3 DNA: TGTGCCAGCAGCTTTGCCGTGAGGGAGACCCAGTACTTC
CDR3 protein: CASSFAVRETQYF
D gene: .
clone size: .
J gene: TRBJ2-5
V gene: TRBV7-6

CDR3 DNA: TGCGCCAGCAGCGACAGACAGGGCTACGAGCAGTACTTC
CDR3 protein: CASSDRQGYEQYF
D gene: TRBD1
clone size: .
J gene: TRBJ2-7
V gene: TRBV5-1

CDR3 DNA: TGTGCCAGCAGTTACTCATTCACCAGCTCCTACGAGCAGTACTTC
CDR3 protein: CASSYSFTSSYEQYF
D gene: .
clone size: .
J gene: TRBJ2-7
V gene: TRBV6-5

CDR3 DNA: TGTGCCAGCAGCCAAGTAGATGGGAGCACTGAAGCTTTCTTT
CDR3 protein: CASSQVDGSTEAFF
D gene: .
clone size: few
J gene: TRBJ1-1
V gene: TRBV14

CDR3 DNA: TGTGCCAGCAGCCCTGCAAACAGGGGCTCCTACGAGCAGTACTTC
CDR3 protein: CASSPANRGSYEQYF
D gene: TRBD1
clone size: .
J gene: TRBJ2-7
V gene: TRBV25-1

CDR3 DNA: TGTGCCAGCCACGGGCCAGCGGACACCGGGGAGCTGTTTTTT
CDR3 protein: CASHGPADTGELFF
D gene: .
clone size: .
J gene: TRBJ2-2
V gene: TRBV19

CDR3 DNA: TGTGCCAGCAGACAGGGAACTGAAGCTTTCTTT
CDR3 protein: CASRQGTEAFF
D gene: .
clone size: once
J gene: TRBJ1-1
V gene: TRBV5-4

CDR3 DNA: TGTGCCAGCAGCTCTAGCGGGTGGAATGAGCAGTTCTTC
CDR3 protein: CASSSSGWNEQFF
D gene: TRBD2
clone size: .
J gene: TRBJ2-1
V gene: TRBV5-4

CDR3 DNA: TGTGCCAGCAGCGGAAAGGGGGCAGGGGACACTGAAGCTTTCTTT
CDR3 protein: CASSGKGAGDTEAFF
D gene: TRBD1
clone size: few
J gene: TRBJ1-1
V gene: TRBV5-4

CDR3 DNA: TGTGCCAGCAGCTTGTCGAGGGGGCTTGAGTCACCCCTCCACTTT
CDR3 protein: CASSLSRGLESPLHF
D gene: TRBD1
clone size: once
J gene: TRBJ1-6
V gene: TRBV11-2

CDR3 DNA: TGCGCCAGCAGCTTGTCCGGTTCTAGCACAGATACGCAGTATTTT
CDR3 protein: CASSLSGSSTDTQYF
D gene: .
clone size: .
J gene: TRBJ2-3
V gene: TRBV5-1

CDR3 DNA: TGTGCCAGCAGTCCCGGACACCCCCGTGAGACCCAGTACTTC
CDR3 protein: CASSPGHPRETQYF
D gene: .
clone size: few
J gene: TRBJ2-5
V gene: TRBV6-5

CDR3 DNA: TGTGCCAGCAGCAGAGGTTTTGTCAATGAGCAGTTCTTC
CDR3 protein: CASSRGFVNEQFF
D gene: .
clone size: medium-sized
J gene: TRBJ2-1
V gene: TRBV27

CDR3 DNA: TGCAGCGTGCAGGGGCACCTCTCTGGAAACACCATATATTTT
CDR3 protein: CSVQGHLSGNTIYF
D gene: .
clone size: .
J gene: TRBJ1-3
V gene: TRBV29-1

CDR3 DNA: TGTGCCAGCAGTGAGGGACTAGCGAGCACAGATACGCAGTATTTT
CDR3 protein: CASSEGLASTDTQYF
D gene: TRBD2
clone size: .
J gene: TRBJ2-3
V gene: TRBV2

CDR3 DNA: TGTGCCAGCAGCGTCGGGGTAGGTGAGCAGTTCTTC
CDR3 protein: CASSVGVGEQFF
D gene: .
clone size: .
J gene: TRBJ2-1
V gene: TRBV9

CDR3 DNA: TGTGCCAGCAGCGTAGTAGGGGGGGCTGAAGCTTTCTTT
CDR3 protein: CASSVVGGAEAFF
D gene: .
clone size: .
J gene: TRBJ1-1
V gene: TRBV9

CDR3 DNA: TGTGCCAGCAGCTTCGGGGTAGGGCAGTACTTC
CDR3 protein: CASSFGVGQYF
D gene: .
clone size: .
J gene: TRBJ2-7
V gene: TRBV11-2